The present TCR beta chain was sequenced within a study of T-cell reconstitution after alpha-beta-depleted transplantation in children. Notes on this clonotype: Its specificity is not known.

Notes on the study in general: TCRbeta diversity was high at day 60 in some patients (a result of surviving recipient T cells and thymic progenitors). Hyperexpanded clones declined; after one year, newly produced T cells mostly supplied diversity. Two months or so post-transplant, alpha-beta T cells reportedly derived from several hundred expanded graft clones.

Preparing the TCRbeta library involved the use of unique molecular identifiers. TCRdb re-analysed the PCR reads in MiXCR, keeping a single row per CDR3 protein. The sample records about 1,000,000 distinct CDR3 sequences, roughly 29% being singletons. The trim removed 1 base at V and 0 bases at J, leaving 5 bases unmatched. This CDR3 region has 17 residues. The receptor's source is a boy in the first two years of life who had a stem cell transplant for SCID, so the T cells may come from the graft donor. The V and J genes are TRBV12-3 or TRBV12-4 and TRBJ2-3, with 9 bases identical to TRBD2. The sample consisted of PBMCs, mostly from graft donor cells, taken 360 days after TCRalphabeta/CD19-depleted stem cell transplant. The CDR3 nucleotides are TGTGCCAGCAGTTTAGTTAGCGGGGGAGCGAGCACAGATACGCAGTATTTT. This gives the protein CASSLVSGGASTDTQYF.